The 25 T cell receptor beta chains presented below share a single source sample, sequenced in a study of vaccination and CD4 T cells after COVID-19. For these receptors, no antigen is known. Treatment meaning: roughly ten-day PBMC culture with coronavirus spike peptide pools or control peptides (ViraFEST assay). The Oncomine TCR Beta short-read assay generated sequence data from the DNA of cultured CD4+ T cells. TCRdb processed the PCR reads anew with MiXCR; each CDR3 protein has one entry. The sample yields under 15,000 distinct CDR3 sequences, approximately 53% seen once. The source material was CD4+ T cells from blood, cultured in vitro. These receptors were collected from a human donor who had recovered from COVID-19.

This chain uses TRBV6-2 or TRBV6-3 with TRBJ2-3; 13 bases align to TRBD2. Germline CDR1 reads MNHEY; CDR2 reads SVGEGT. The CDR3 is made up of 18 amino acids. V gave up 4 bases and J gave up 2 bases; unmatched junction bases: 9. The CDR3 nucleotides are TGTGCCAGCAGTTCGCCGAGGGGACTAGCGGGGCTCACAGATACGCAGTATTTT. Encoded protein: CASSSPRGLAGLTDTQYF.

This chain links TRBV7-9 with TRBJ2-5; D not resolved. This CDR3 has 12 residues. Trimming took off 6 bases at V and 5 bases at J, with 10 bases between the two ends. Germline CDR1 is SEHNR and CDR2 is FQNEAQ (reference sequence). The CDR3 reads CASRYGPETQYF. The CDR3 coding sequence is TGTGCCAGCAGATATGGACCGGAGACCCAGTACTTC. Supplemented by reference TRBV7-9 and TRBJ2-5, the full variable domain reads DTGVSQNPRHKITKRGQNVTFRCDPISEHNRLYWYRQTLGQGPEFLTYFQNEAQLEKSRLLSDRFSAERPKGSFSTLEIQRTEQGDSAMYLCASRYGPETQYFGPGTRLLVL.

The table lists this clonotype with a few counts. The chain has TRBV7-8 and TRBJ1-2; 8 bases fit TRBD1. Germline-derived CDR1 and CDR2 are SGHVS and FQNEAQ. The CDR3 runs to 14 residues. After removal of 5 bases from V and 6 bases from J, the junction contained 8 bases not matched to a gene. CDR3 nucleotides: TGTGCCAGCAGCCTGGCCGGACAGGGCAATGGCTACACCTTC. Its translation is CASSLAGQGNGYTF.

V and J are TRBV6-1 and TRBJ1-2; the D gene is possibly TRBD1 (6 bases). V lost 6 bases to trimming and J lost 5 bases, with 10 bases between them. This CDR3 region has 12 residues. The germline V gene has CDR1 MNHNS and CDR2 SASEGT. The CDR3 DNA sequence: TGTGCCAGCAGGAATACAGGGTATGGCTACACCTTC. Protein sequence: CASRNTGYGYTF.

V is TRBV7-9 and J is TRBJ1-1; D gene uncertain. The CDR3 length is 14 residues. V gave up 5 bases and J gave up 3 bases, with 13 bases separating them. In germline, CDR1 is SEHNR, CDR2 FQNEAQ (reference sequence). The CDR3 DNA reads TGTGCCAGCAGCCAAGAGCGGGGTTACACTGAAGCTTTCTTT. Protein sequence: CASSQERGYTEAFF.

This clonotype was recorded a few times. V usage is TRBV27 and J usage is TRBJ1-2; no clear D gene. Germline CDR1 MNHEY, CDR2 SMNVEV (reference sequence). There are 13 residues in the CDR3. V was clipped by 1 base and J by 3 bases, with 6 bases between them. The CDR3 bases are TGTGCCAGCAGTTTATTAGCGGACTATGGCTACACCTTC. It yields the protein CASSLLADYGYTF.

This clonotype was picked up one time. The genes are TRBV5-4 and TRBJ2-1, with 11 positions matching TRBD2. V trimming: 4 bases; J trimming: 2 bases; junction bases outside the gene matches: 2. CDR1 is SGHNT, CDR2 YYREEE, per germline (reference sequence). CDR3 length: 15 amino acids. DNA for the CDR3: TGTGCCAGCAGCCCGGGACTAGCGGCCTACAATGAGCAGTTCTTC. Protein sequence: CASSPGLAAYNEQFF.

CDR3 loop: CSARLAGGGRNNEQFF. CDR3 bases: TGCAGTGCACGACTAGCGGGGGGTGGTAGGAACAATGAGCAGTTCTTC. The rearrangement uses TRBV20-1 and TRBJ2-1, with 13 positions matching TRBD2. Germline V gene lookup returns CDR1 DFQATT and CDR2 SNEGSKA (reference sequence). V was clipped by 6 bases and J by 5 bases; unmatched bases: 10. The CDR3 is 16 residues long.

The genes are TRBV29-1 and TRBJ1-2, with D maybe TRBD1 (5 bases). The V gene's germline CDR1 is SQVTM and CDR2 ANQGSEA. Deletions cut 0 bases from V and 8 bases from J, with 10 bases between. The CDR3 length is 12 residues. CDR3 loop: CSVEEWGDGYTF. CDR3 DNA: TGCAGCGTTGAAGAGTGGGGGGACGGCTACACCTTC.

This clonotype has just a few counts. The chain joins TRBV29-1 to TRBJ1-1, with D possibly matching TRBD1 (5 bases). Trimming cost V 3 bases and J 1 base, with 9 bases left between them. The CDR3 covers 13 residues. From germline, CDR1 is SQVTM and CDR2 ANQGSEA. CDR3 in DNA: TGCAGCGTTGAGGTTCAGGGGAACACTGAAGCTTTCTTT. It translates to CSVEVQGNTEAFF.

The genes are TRBV7-9 and TRBJ1-2, with D hard to call. Per the germline V gene, CDR1 is SEHNR and CDR2 is FQNEAQ (reference sequence). V lost 7 bases, J lost 5 bases, and 17 bases lay in between. The CDR3 loop spans 14 amino acids. CDR3 region: CASTYREGGYGYTF. CDR3 DNA: TGTGCCAGCACCTACCGGGAGGGCGGTTATGGCTACACCTTC.

V usage is TRBV12-3 or TRBV12-4 and J usage is TRBJ1-1; D ambiguous. V dropped 1 base and J dropped 11 bases, with 11 bases sitting between them. The CDR3 is 12 amino acids. The CDR3 loop reads CASSLGGLSAFF. The DNA for the CDR3 is TGTGCCAGCAGTTTAGGAGGCCTCAGCGCTTTCTTT.

V is TRBV6-2 or TRBV6-3 and J is TRBJ2-5; 8 positions agree with TRBD2. In germline, CDR1 is MNHEY, CDR2 SVGEGT. V dropped 6 bases and J dropped 5; count of bases not matched to a gene: 29. The CDR3 is 21 amino acids. This chain's CDR3 is CASSLTPHYWSGGPWLETQYF. The CDR3 nucleotides are TGTGCCAGCAGCTTAACACCACACTATTGGTCGGGAGGGCCGTGGTTGGAGACCCAGTACTTC.

In this sample, this clonotype is large. This rearrangement joins TRBV20-1 to TRBJ2-5; 10 bases line up with TRBD1. This CDR3 comprises 14 residues. Trimming cost V 6 bases and J 0 bases; bases outside gene matches: 4. Germline-derived CDR1 and CDR2 are DFQATT and SNEGSKA (reference sequence). Here the CDR3 DNA reads TGCAGTGCCTACGGACAGGGGGACCAAGAGACCCAGTACTTC. Translating gives CSAYGQGDQETQYF.

The rearrangement links TRBV30 to TRBJ1-2; 7 bases align to TRBD1. The V segment lost 2 bases and the J segment 2 bases; nucleotides outside the gene matches: 8. CDR3 size: 15 residues. CDR1 is GTSNPN and CDR2 is SVGIG in the germline V gene (reference sequence). The CDR3 DNA follows: TGTGCCTGGAGTAGGGGGCGGGACGGAAACTATGGCTACACCTTC. Its translation: CAWSRGRDGNYGYTF. The full variable domain, rest sourced from reference TRBV30 and TRBJ1-2, is SQTIHQWPATLVQPVGSPLSLECTVEGTSNPNLYWYRQAAGRGLQLLFYSVGIGQISSEVPQNLSASRPQDRQFILSSKKLLLSDSGFYLCAWSRGRDGNYGYTFGSGTRLTVV.

This chain uses TRBV19 with TRBJ1-2, with TRBD1 identical over 9 bases. This CDR3 comprises 13 residues. V trimming: 4 bases; J trimming: 6 bases; junction bases outside the gene matches: 3. Germline CDR1 LNHDA, CDR2 SQIVND (reference sequence). The CDR3 DNA reads as TGTGCCAGTAGTAAGGACAGGGGCCATGGCTACACCTTC. This encodes CASSKDRGHGYTF.

This clonotype was counted between two and nine times. The chain recombines TRBV19 with TRBJ1-1; TRBD1 is a possible D gene (5 bases). The CDR3 contains 15 residues. Germline lookup yields CDR1 LNHDA and CDR2 SQIVND (reference sequence). The ends were cut back, 1 base at V and 4 bases at J, with 13 bases in the middle. The CDR3 spells CASSIGRQGGTEAFF. CDR3 DNA: TGTGCCAGTAGTATAGGGAGGCAGGGCGGCACTGAAGCTTTCTTT.

This clonotype was observed once. The chain joins TRBV6-5 to TRBJ2-7, with D maybe TRBD2 (5 bases). The germline gives CDR1 MNHEY, CDR2 SVGAGI. V was cut by 0 bases and J by 6 bases, with 15 bases left in between. CDR3 length: 15 amino acids. As DNA, the CDR3 is TGTGCCAGCAGTTACTCGAGGCTAGCCTTGAGCGAGCAGTACTTC. Its protein product is CASSYSRLALSEQYF.

V usage is TRBV3-1 and J usage is TRBJ1-1; maybe TRBD1 (6 bases). V dropped 2 bases and J dropped 11 bases, with 18 bases sitting between them. Germline V gene data show CDR1 as LGHDT and CDR2 as YNNKEL (reference sequence). The CDR3 consists of 14 residues. The CDR3 DNA reads TGTGCCAGCAGCCAACCAGGACAGTTCCGAGGGGCTTTCTTT. Translation: CASSQPGQFRGAFF.

The rearrangement uses TRBV6-1 and TRBJ2-7, with 10 bases fitting TRBD1. With 5 bases clipped from V and 7 bases from J, the junction kept 11 bases outside the gene matches. Germline V gives CDR1 MNHNS, CDR2 SASEGT. The CDR3 sequence is 15 residues long. CDR3 region: CASSPLGQGYREQYF. CDR3 in DNA: TGTGCCAGCAGTCCCCTGGGACAGGGGTATCGGGAGCAGTACTTC.

The CDR3 here is CASRGGVTPTIDGYTF. The CDR3 nucleotides are TGTGCCAGCAGGGGGGGGGTAACTCCTACTATTGATGGCTACACCTTC. The chain couples TRBV6-1 to TRBJ1-2; possible D gene TRBD1, 5 bases. Trimming took 6 bases from V and 6 from J, leaving 23 bases between them. The germline V gene encodes CDR1 MNHNS and CDR2 SASEGT. This CDR3 spans 16 amino acids.

On this clonotype: The junction differs from germline at one of its ends, possibly a read error. The chain recombines TRBV28 with TRBJ1-4; D might be TRBD1 (6 bases). CDR1 MDHEN and CDR2 SYDVKM come from the germline V gene. This CDR3 is built from 14 residues. The CDR3 nucleotides are TGTGTCAGCAGAGGACAGTCAACTAATGAAAAACTGTTTTTT. It specifies CVSRGQSTNEKLFF.

This clonotype was detected only once. The V call is TRBV20-1, the J call TRBJ2-1, with TRBD1 identical over 9 bases. This CDR3 is built from 15 residues. V shed 2 bases and J 5 bases; nucleotides not matched to a gene: 7. From germline, CDR1 is DFQATT and CDR2 SNEGSKA (reference sequence). This CDR3 reads CSARWDREAHNEQFF. As DNA, the CDR3 is TGCAGTGCTAGATGGGACAGGGAAGCTCACAATGAGCAGTTCTTC.

The chain joins TRBV4-1 to TRBJ2-2; 10 positions match TRBD2. Germline trimming cut 4 bases from V and 7 bases from J; bases unmatched to any gene: 6. Germline loops: CDR1 MGHRA, CDR2 YSYEKL. The length of the CDR3 is 15 residues. The CDR3 loop reads CASSPLAGASGELFF. CDR3 nucleotide sequence: TGCGCCAGCAGCCCGCTAGCGGGGGCGAGCGGGGAGCTGTTTTTT.

The gene calls are TRBV6-2 or TRBV6-3 and TRBJ1-2, with D unresolved. Germline values: CDR1 MNHEY, CDR2 SVGEGT. The V and J ends lost 4 bases and 5 bases respectively, with 8 bases between them. The CDR3 covers 12 residues. The CDR3 sequence is CASSSHPYGYTF. The CDR3 DNA follows: TGTGCCAGCAGTTCGCATCCTTATGGCTACACCTTC.